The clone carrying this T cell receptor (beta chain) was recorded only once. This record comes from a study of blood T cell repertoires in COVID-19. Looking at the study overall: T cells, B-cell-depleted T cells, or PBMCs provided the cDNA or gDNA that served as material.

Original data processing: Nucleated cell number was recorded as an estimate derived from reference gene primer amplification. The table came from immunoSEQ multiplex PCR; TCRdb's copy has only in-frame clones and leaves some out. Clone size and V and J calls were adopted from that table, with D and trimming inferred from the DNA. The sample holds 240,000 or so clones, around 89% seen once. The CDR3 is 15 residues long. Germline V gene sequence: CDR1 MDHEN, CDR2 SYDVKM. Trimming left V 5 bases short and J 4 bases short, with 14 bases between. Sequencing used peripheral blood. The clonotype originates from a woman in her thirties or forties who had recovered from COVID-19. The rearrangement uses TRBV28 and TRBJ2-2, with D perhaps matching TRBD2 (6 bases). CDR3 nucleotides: TGTGCCAGCAGTCCCCCCGGGAGAGTCACCGGGGAGCTGTTTTTT. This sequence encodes CASSPPGRVTGELFF.